This T cell receptor (beta chain) was recorded in a study of shared clonotypes between healthy human individuals. Only CD45RO-negative cells positively selected for CCR7 counted as naive CD8 cells, so terminally differentiated effector memory CD45RA+ cells were excluded. The V and J ends lost 4 bases and 1 base respectively, with 7 bases between them. Looked up from germline, CDR1 is MDHEN and CDR2 is SYDVKM. The CDR3 is made up of 13 amino acids. This clone has only a few counts. Evenly divided among several immunoSEQ plates was the genomic DNA of each subset. Profiled with immunoSEQ multiplex PCR; TCRdb holds only in-frame clones, not every one. The sample shows more than 2 million clones, 85% to 95% of them seen only once.

Sequenced material: naive CD8+ T cells from PBMCs. The sequence came from a man between 18 and 35 years old in good health. Some clones in this sample may be carry-over from other donors' samples. The gene calls are TRBV28 and TRBJ1-1; a weak D match, TRBD1 (5 bases). The CDR3 sequence: CASSYTGNTEAFF. In DNA, the CDR3 is TGTGCCAGCAGTTATACAGGGAACACTGAAGCTTTCTTT.